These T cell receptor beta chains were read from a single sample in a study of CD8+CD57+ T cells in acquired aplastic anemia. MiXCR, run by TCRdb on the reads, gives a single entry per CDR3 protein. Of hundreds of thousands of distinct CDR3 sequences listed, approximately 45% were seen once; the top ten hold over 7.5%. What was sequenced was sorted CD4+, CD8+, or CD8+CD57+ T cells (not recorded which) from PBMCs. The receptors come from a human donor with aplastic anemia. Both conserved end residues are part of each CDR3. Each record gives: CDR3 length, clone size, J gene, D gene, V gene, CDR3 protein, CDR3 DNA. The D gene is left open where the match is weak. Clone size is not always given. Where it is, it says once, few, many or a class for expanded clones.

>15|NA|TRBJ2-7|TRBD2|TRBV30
CAWSVSGGSPHEQYF
TGTGCCTGGAGTGTTAGCGGGGGATCTCCCCACGAGCAGTACTTC
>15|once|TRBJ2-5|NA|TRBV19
CASSMGLLSNQPQYF
TGTGCCAGTAGTATGGGACTCCTGAGCAATCAGCCCCAGTACTTC
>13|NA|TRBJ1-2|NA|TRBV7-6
CASSQTNPGGYTF
TGTGCCAGCAGCCAGACTAACCCCGGGGGCTACACCTTC
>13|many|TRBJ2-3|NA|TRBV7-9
CAIPGPAGDTQYF
TGTGCCATACCGGGGCCCGCGGGAGATACGCAGTATTTT
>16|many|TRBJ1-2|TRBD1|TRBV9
CASSVGGQKSNYGYTF
TGTGCCAGCAGCGTAGGGGGACAGAAATCAAACTATGGCTACACCTTC
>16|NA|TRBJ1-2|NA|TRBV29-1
CSVGGAANPQDYGYTF
TGCAGCGTTGGGGGGGCAGCCAATCCACAGGACTATGGCTACACCTTC
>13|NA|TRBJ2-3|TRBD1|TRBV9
CASSGTGVDTQYF
TGTGCCAGCAGCGGGACAGGGGTAGATACGCAGTATTTT
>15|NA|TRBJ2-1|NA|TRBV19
CASSIRDTSYNEQFF
TGTGCCAGTAGTATCCGGGACACCTCTTACAATGAGCAGTTCTTC
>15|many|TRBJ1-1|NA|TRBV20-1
CSARDSTSPRAEAFF
TGCAGTGCTAGAGACTCGACTTCCCCCAGGGCTGAAGCTTTCTTT
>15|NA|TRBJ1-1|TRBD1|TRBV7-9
CASSLFQGEVTEAFF
TGTGCCAGCAGCTTGTTTCAGGGGGAGGTCACTGAAGCTTTCTTT
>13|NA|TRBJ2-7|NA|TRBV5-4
CASSLEGSYEQYF
TGTGCCAGCAGCTTGGAGGGGAGCTACGAGCAGTACTTC
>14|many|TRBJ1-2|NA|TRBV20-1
CSAPTRNTNYGYTF
TGCAGTGCTCCTACACGGAATACTAACTATGGCTACACCTTC
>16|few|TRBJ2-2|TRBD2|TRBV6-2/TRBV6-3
CASSATSGDGSWELFF
TGTGCCAGCAGCGCTACTAGCGGGGACGGTAGCTGGGAGCTGTTTTTT
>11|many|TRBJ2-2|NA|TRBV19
CASTATGELFF
TGTGCCAGTACCGCCACCGGGGAGCTGTTTTTT
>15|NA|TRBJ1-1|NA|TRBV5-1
CASRQQSGGHTEAFF
TGCGCCAGCAGACAGCAGAGCGGGGGCCACACTGAAGCTTTCTTT
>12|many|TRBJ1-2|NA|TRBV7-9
CASSPAQVGYTF
TGTGCCAGCAGCCCCGCCCAGGTTGGCTACACCTTC
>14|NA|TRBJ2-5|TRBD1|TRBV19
CASSKDRGQETQYF
TGTGCCAGTAGTAAGGACAGGGGGCAGGAGACCCAGTACTTC
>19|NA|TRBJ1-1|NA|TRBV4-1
CASSQERLRHHHLNTEALF
TGCGCCAGCAGCCAAGAAAGATTGCGGCACCACCACCTGAACACTGAAGCTCTCTTT
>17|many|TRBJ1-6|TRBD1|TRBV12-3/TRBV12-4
CASSRGQGASYNSPLHF
TGTGCCAGCAGCCGGGGACAGGGGGCTTCCTATAATTCACCCCTCCACTTT
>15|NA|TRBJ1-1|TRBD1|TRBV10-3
CAISESSTGPTEAFF
TGTGCCATCAGTGAGTCTTCGACAGGGCCCACTGAAGCTTTCTTT
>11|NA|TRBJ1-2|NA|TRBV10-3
CAIRRTSGYTF
TGTGCCATCAGGCGGACTAGCGGGTACACCTTC
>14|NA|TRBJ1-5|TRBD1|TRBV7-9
CASASRQGVQPQHF
TGTGCCAGCGCTTCCCGACAGGGGGTCCAGCCCCAGCATTTT
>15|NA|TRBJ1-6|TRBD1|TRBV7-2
CASSGSRGNNSPLHF
TGTGCCAGCAGCGGGTCCAGGGGGAATAATTCACCCCTCCACTTT
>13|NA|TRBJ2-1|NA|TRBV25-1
CASRGSEGNEQFF
TGTGCCAGCAGAGGTTCAGAAGGGAATGAGCAGTTCTTC
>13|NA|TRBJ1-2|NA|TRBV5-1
CASSFREQGGYTF
TGCGCCAGCAGCTTCCGTGAGCAGGGAGGCTACACCTTC
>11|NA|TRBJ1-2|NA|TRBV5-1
CASSNRVGYTF
TGCGCCAGCAGCAACAGGGTAGGCTACACCTTC
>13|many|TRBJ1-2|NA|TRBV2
CASQGRLNYGYTF
TGTGCCAGCCAGGGCAGGCTTAACTATGGCTACACCTTC
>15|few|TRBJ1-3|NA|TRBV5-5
CASSLDLGGGNTIYF
TGTGCCAGCAGCTTGGATCTGGGAGGTGGAAACACCATATATTTT
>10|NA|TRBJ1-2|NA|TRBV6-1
CASSEGGYTF
TGTGCCAGCAGTGAGGGGGGCTACACCTTC
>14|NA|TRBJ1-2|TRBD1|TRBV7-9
CASSKAEDRGGYAF
TGTGCCAGCAGTAAAGCGGAAGACAGGGGAGGCTACGCCTTC
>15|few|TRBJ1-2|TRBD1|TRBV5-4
CASSVDRVPNYGYTF
TGTGCCAGCAGCGTGGACAGGGTCCCTAACTATGGCTACACCTTC
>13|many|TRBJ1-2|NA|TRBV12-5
CASARIGVGGYTF
TGTGCTAGTGCCCGAATTGGGGTCGGCGGCTACACCTTC
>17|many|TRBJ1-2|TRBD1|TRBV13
CASRFGDSPLVDYGYTF
TGTGCCAGCAGATTCGGGGACAGCCCTTTGGTGGACTATGGCTACACCTTC
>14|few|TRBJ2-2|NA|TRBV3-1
CASSQDQRARELFF
TGTGCCAGCAGCCAAGATCAAAGGGCCCGGGAGCTGTTTTTT
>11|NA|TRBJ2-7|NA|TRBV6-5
CASSVPNEQYF
TGTGCCAGCAGTGTACCAAACGAGCAGTACTTC
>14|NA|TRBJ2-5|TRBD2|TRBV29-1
CSVAIAGPQETQYF
TGCAGCGTCGCAATAGCGGGGCCACAAGAGACCCAGTACTTC
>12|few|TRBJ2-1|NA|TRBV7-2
CASSLDGNEQFF
TGTGCCAGCAGCTTAGACGGAAATGAGCAGTTCTTC
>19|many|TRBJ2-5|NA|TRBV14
CASSPSPPSGLLPQETQYF
TGTGCCAGCAGCCCCTCTCCACCCAGCGGGCTCCTACCTCAAGAGACCCAGTACTTC
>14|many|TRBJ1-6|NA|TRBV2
CASREGPYNSPLHF
TGTGCCAGCAGAGAGGGGCCCTATAATTCACCCCTCCACTTT
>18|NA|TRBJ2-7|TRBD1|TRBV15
CATSSYSVGQGDLYEQYF
TGTGCCACCAGCAGTTACTCTGTGGGACAGGGTGACCTTTACGAGCAGTACTTC
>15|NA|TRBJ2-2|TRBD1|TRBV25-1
CASSVRDRDTGELFF
TGTGCCAGCAGTGTCCGGGACAGGGACACCGGGGAGCTGTTTTTT
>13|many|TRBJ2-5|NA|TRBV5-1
CASSLTGPETQYF
TGCGCCAGCAGCTTGACAGGGCCCGAGACCCAGTACTTC